This T cell receptor (beta chain) was sequenced for a study of beta chain features in type 1 diabetes. The isolated RNA, all of it, was reverse transcribed, so expressed TCRB transcripts were what got sequenced. Sequencing was performed with immunoSEQ multiplex PCR; in TCRdb, only in-frame clones are kept and a portion is missing. This table has almost 250,000 clones, 12% to 15% appearing once. From germline, CDR1 is SGHRS and CDR2 YFSETQ. Trimming took 4 bases from V and 7 from J; bases not matched to a gene: 14. The CDR3 is 18 amino acids. Sequencing was done on a sample of naive CD4+ T cells from blood. The chain is built from TRBV5-1 and TRBJ1-6; TRBD1 matches at 10 bases. The clonotype was recovered from a woman aged 40-49 years in good health. The CDR3 protein is CASSPRTGGEAVNSPLHF. The CDR3 DNA sequence: TGCGCCAGCAGCCCCCGGACAGGGGGAGAGGCCGTAAATTCACCCCTCCACTTT. Variable domain in full (rest from reference TRBV5-1 and TRBJ1-6): KAGVTQTPRYLIKTRGQQVTLSCSPISGHRSVSWYQQTPGQGLQFLFEYFSETQRNKGNFPGRFSGRQFSNSRSEMNVSTLELGDSALYLCASSPRTGGEAVNSPLHFGNGTRLTVT.